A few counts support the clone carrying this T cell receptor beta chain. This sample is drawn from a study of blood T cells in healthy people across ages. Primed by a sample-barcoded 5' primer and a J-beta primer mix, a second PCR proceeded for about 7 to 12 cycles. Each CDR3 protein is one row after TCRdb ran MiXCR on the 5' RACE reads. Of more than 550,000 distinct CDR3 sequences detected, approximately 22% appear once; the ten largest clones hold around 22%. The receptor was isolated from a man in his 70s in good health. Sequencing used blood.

Here the CDR3 DNA reads TGTGCCAGCAGCCACGGGGACTTCAATCAGCCCCAGCATTTT. As protein: CASSHGDFNQPQHF. The J gene is TRBJ1-5, the V gene TRBV7-9, with D perhaps TRBD1 (5 bases). This CDR3 is built from 14 residues. Germline V gene data show CDR1 as SEHNR and CDR2 as FQNEAQ (reference sequence). Trimming removed 5 bases at V and 3 bases at J, with 11 bases between. Looking up the rest from reference TRBV7-9 and TRBJ1-5 gives the full variable domain: DTGVSQNPRHKITKRGQNVTFRCDPISEHNRLYWYRQTLGQGPEFLTYFQNEAQLEKSRLLSDRFSAERPKGSFSTLEIQRTEQGDSAMYLCASSHGDFNQPQHFGDGTRLSIL.